This T cell receptor (beta chain) appears in the sequencing data of a study of blood T cell repertoires in COVID-19. On the study more broadly: Researchers got acute and convalescent COVID-19 samples from the United States, Italy and Spain. T cells, B-cell-depleted T cells, or PBMCs provided the cDNA or gDNA that served as material.

In the original analysis: Researchers report that nucleated cell counts were estimated from reference gene primer amplification. This table comes from immunoSEQ multiplex PCR, and its TCRdb copy is limited to in-frame clones, with some not included. V and J calls and clone size are given by that table; D and trimming were obtained from the DNA. The table lists around 190,000 clones, 86% of them singletons. Trimming stripped 6 bases from V and 1 base from J, with 16 bases between. This CDR3 comprises 16 residues. CDR1 and CDR2 (germline): SGHKS, YYEKEE (reference sequence). The material sequenced was peripheral blood. The TCR was taken from a man in his sixties or seventies with active or convalescent COVID-19. J is TRBJ2-2 and V is TRBV5-5; no firm D call. CDR3 sequence (DNA): TGTGCCAGCACCGGAGAACGCGTGGTGAACACCGGGGAGCTGTTTTTT. As protein: CASTGERVVNTGELFF.